The TCR beta chain under discussion was sequenced for a study of cytomegalovirus exposure and HLA in healthy donors. For this clone: Its antigen is unknown.

CDR1 and CDR2 from the germline V gene are SGHTA and FQGNSA. The CDR3 runs to 15 residues. Trimming took 9 bases from V and 0 from J, leaving 15 bases between them. Whole-study findings and limits: The study labeled 180 or so TCR beta chains cytomegalovirus-associated.

Repertoires were generated with immunoSEQ multiplex PCR, while TCRdb's copy carries only in-frame clones and drops some. In the table there are around 260,000 clones, roughly 88% of which are singletons. Input material: PBMCs. The rearrangement uses TRBV7-2 and TRBJ2-1; D gene ambiguous. The origin of this receptor is a woman in her twenties or thirties in good health and CMV-seronegative. Here the CDR3 DNA reads TGTGCCAGTACATTAGCCTTGAGCTCCTACAATGAGCAGTTCTTC. It translates to CASTLALSSYNEQFF.